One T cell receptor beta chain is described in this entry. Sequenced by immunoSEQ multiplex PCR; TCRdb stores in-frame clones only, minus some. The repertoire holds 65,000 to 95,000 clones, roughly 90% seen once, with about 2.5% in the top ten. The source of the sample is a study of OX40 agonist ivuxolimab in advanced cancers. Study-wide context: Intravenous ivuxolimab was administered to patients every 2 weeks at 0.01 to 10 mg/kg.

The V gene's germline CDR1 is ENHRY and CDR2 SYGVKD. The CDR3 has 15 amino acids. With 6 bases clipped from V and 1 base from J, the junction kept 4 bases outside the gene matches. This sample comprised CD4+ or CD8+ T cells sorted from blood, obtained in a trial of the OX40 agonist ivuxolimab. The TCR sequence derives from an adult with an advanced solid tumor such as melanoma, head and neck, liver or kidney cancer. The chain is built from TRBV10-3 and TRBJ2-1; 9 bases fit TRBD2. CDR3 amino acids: CAISPSGESYNEQFF. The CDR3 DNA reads TGTGCCATCAGCCCTAGCGGGGAGTCCTACAATGAGCAGTTCTTC.